Listed here are 24 T cell receptor beta chains from one sample, sequenced in a study of blood T cell repertoires in COVID-19 (dated by TCRdb to about 2020). The library was built by means of the immunoSEQ multiplex PCR assay. In TCRdb, the immuneACCESS table is reduced to in-frame sequences with V and J assigned. These tables do not hold every clone; where another copy was compared, an unresolved V gene accounts for under half, and the others remain unexplained. Here the sample has a few hundred thousand clones; roughly nine tenths occur a single time. About 3.1% of the sample belongs to the ten largest clones. The sample comprised PBMCs or T cells enriched from blood (not recorded which). Receptors originate from a woman aged 45-65 years in a cohort exposed to, infected with or recovered from COVID-19 (not recorded which).

The chain employs TRBV2 and TRBJ2-1; 10 positions match TRBD2. Germline trimming cut 6 bases from V and 4 bases from J; bases unmatched to any gene: 9. Germline CDR1 is SNHLY and CDR2 is FYNNEI. The CDR3 spans 16 residues. The CDR3: CASRIGLAGVYNEQFF. DNA of the CDR3: TGTGCCAGCAGGATAGGTCTAGCGGGGGTTTACAATGAGCAGTTCTTC. The full variable domain, completed using reference TRBV2 and TRBJ2-1, is EPEVTQTPSHQVTQMGQEVILRCVPISNHLYFYWYRQILGQKVEFLVSFYNNEISEKSEIFDDQFSVERPDGSNFTLKIRSTKLEDSAMYFCASRIGLAGVYNEQFFGPGTRLTVL.

V and J are TRBV30 and TRBJ2-5; D is unresolved. Trimming took 2 bases from V and 5 from J, leaving 6 bases between them. There are 11 residues in the CDR3. Per the germline V gene, CDR1 is GTSNPN and CDR2 is SVGIG (reference sequence). This CDR3 is CAWSRAETQYF. The DNA for the CDR3 is TGTGCCTGGAGTAGAGCGGAGACCCAGTACTTC.

This rearrangement joins TRBV27 to TRBJ1-1; perhaps TRBD1 as D (5 bases). The germline V gene encodes CDR1 MNHEY and CDR2 SMNVEV (reference sequence). V lost 2 bases and J lost 2, with 15 bases in between. The CDR3 consists of 16 residues. The CDR3 spells CASSLVGVWGNTEAFF. The DNA of the CDR3 is TGTGCCAGCAGTTTAGTAGGGGTGTGGGGAAACACTGAAGCTTTCTTT.

This chain uses TRBV5-8 with TRBJ2-5; D not certain. V was cut by 2 bases and J by 1 base, with 18 bases left in between. Germline V gene lookup returns CDR1 SGHTS and CDR2 YDEGEE. CDR3 length equals 17 residues. The CDR3 sequence: CASSFAYSNAVQETQYF. The CDR3, as DNA: TGTGCCAGCAGCTTCGCGTATTCCAACGCCGTCCAAGAGACCCAGTACTTC.

The rearrangement uses TRBV30 and TRBJ1-5; 7 bases align to TRBD1. The V segment lost 2 bases and the J segment 2 bases; nucleotides outside the gene matches: 6. The CDR3 loop spans 15 amino acids. The germline CDR1 and CDR2 sequences are GTSNPN and SVGIG (reference sequence). The CDR3 coding sequence is TGTGCCTGGAGTTATGGAGACAGGGGCAATCAGCCCCAGCATTTT. It yields the protein CAWSYGDRGNQPQHF.

Points on this clone: Germline and junction disagree at one end, which may indicate a read error. The V call is TRBV29-1, the J call TRBJ1-2, with 7 bases matching TRBD1. The CDR3 covers 12 residues. Per the germline V gene, CDR1 is SQVTM and CDR2 is ANQGSEA. Written as DNA, the CDR3 is TGCAGCGTGGAAGGGACAGATTATGGCTACACCTTC. This gives the protein CSVEGTDYGYTF.

This chain links TRBV7-2 with TRBJ1-6; the D is unclear. Trimming took off 2 bases at V and 7 bases at J, with 9 bases between the two ends. CDR3 length: 14 amino acids. From germline, CDR1 is SGHTA and CDR2 FQGNSA. CDR3 bases: TGTGCCAGCAGCTTATCGCTGGAGAATTCACCCCTCCACTTT. Residues: CASSLSLENSPLHF.

This clone was seen just once. The V and J genes are TRBV21-1 and TRBJ1-1; the D call TRBD1 from the table was never checked on the DNA. TRBV21-1 is labeled a pseudogene. This CDR3 is 16 amino acids long. CDR3 in DNA: TGTGCCAGCAGGGACGCGACAGGGCCAATGAACACTGAAGCTTTCTTT. Protein sequence: CASRDATGPMNTEAFF.

This clone was observed a single time. This chain links TRBV5-4 with TRBJ1-2, with 8 bases matching TRBD1. V lost 4 bases, J lost 5 bases, and 10 bases stayed unmatched. Germline CDR1 and CDR2: SGHNT and YYREEE (reference sequence). CDR3 length: 15 residues. Here the CDR3 reads CASSRGDRSRYGYTF. The DNA of the CDR3 is TGTGCCAGCAGCCGCGGGGACAGGTCTAGGTATGGCTACACCTTC.

The rearrangement joins TRBV4-1 to TRBJ2-7, with TRBD1 matching 7 bases. Trimming at V came to 4 bases and at J to 0 bases, leaving 12 bases not matched to a gene. From germline, CDR1 is MGHRA and CDR2 YSYEKL. The CDR3 runs to 17 residues. CDR3 sequence (DNA): TGCGCCAGCAGCCCAGGGACAGCCCCCAGGAGCTCCTACGAGCAGTACTTC. Its translation is CASSPGTAPRSSYEQYF.

The chain combines TRBV5-1 with TRBJ2-3; D possibly corresponds to TRBD1 (5 bases). Trimming left V 7 bases short and J 0 bases short, with 9 bases between. Germline V CDR1 and CDR2: SGHRS, YFSETQ. CDR3 length equals 13 residues. In nucleotides, the CDR3 is TGCGCCAGCGGGGCTACTAGCACAGATACGCAGTATTTT. Translating it yields CASGATSTDTQYF. Complete variable domain (other parts from reference TRBV5-1 and TRBJ2-3): KAGVTQTPRYLIKTRGQQVTLSCSPISGHRSVSWYQQTPGQGLQFLFEYFSETQRNKGNFPGRFSGRQFSNSRSEMNVSTLELGDSALYLCASGATSTDTQYFGPGTRLTVL.

This clone has just one count. This rearrangement joins TRBV7-2 to TRBJ1-1, with D uncertain. Per germline, CDR1 SGHTA and CDR2 FQGNSA. V lost 6 bases and J lost 0, with 17 bases in between. The CDR3 is 16 residues long. CDR3 loop: CASSLLSGSMNTEAFF. Written as DNA, the CDR3 is TGTGCCAGCAGTCTTCTATCCGGTTCTATGAACACTGAAGCTTTCTTT.

This clone was counted a single time. The rearrangement joins TRBV6-6 to TRBJ2-1; TRBD1 might be the D (5 bases). The CDR3 covers 13 residues. With 5 bases removed from V and 8 bases from J, the gap between germline ends came to 13 bases. Germline V gene data show CDR1 as MNHNY and CDR2 as SVGAGI (reference sequence). The CDR3 coding sequence is TGTGCCAGCAGTGCCTTGAAGGGGCATGAGCAGTTCTTC. Translated: CASSALKGHEQFF.

The chain uses TRBV7-2 and TRBJ2-5; 9 nucleotides match TRBD2. The CDR3 spans 14 residues. Trimming at V came to 5 bases and at J to 4 bases, leaving 5 bases not matched to a gene. CDR1 and CDR2 (germline): SGHTA, FQGNSA. In DNA form, the CDR3 reads TGTGCCAGCAGCGGCGGGGGGGCTCGAGAGACCCAGTACTTC. It translates to CASSGGGARETQYF.

This sequence joins TRBV15 and TRBJ1-1; D gene ambiguous. Between the trimmed V and J ends, which lost 4 bases and 8 bases, there was a span of 17 bases. The CDR3 contains 14 residues. The V gene's germline CDR1 is LNHNV and CDR2 YYDKDF (reference sequence). The CDR3: CATSTRTTHREAFF. The CDR3, as DNA: TGTGCCACCAGCACTCGGACTACGCACCGGGAAGCTTTCTTT.

The chain recombines TRBV7-9 with TRBJ1-4; 7 bases agree with TRBD1. Unmatched junction bases numbered 9, after V lost 4 bases and J lost 7 bases. There are 15 residues in the CDR3. Germline assignment: CDR1 SEHNR and CDR2 FQNEAQ (reference sequence). The CDR3 here is CASSSRKTGTEKLFF. In nucleotides, the CDR3 is TGTGCCAGCAGCTCACGAAAGACAGGGACTGAAAAACTGTTTTTT.

The chain links TRBV5-4 to TRBJ2-3; 8 bases agree with TRBD1. The V gene end was trimmed by 0 bases and the J gene end by 2 bases; junction bases not matched to a gene: 5. Germline V gives CDR1 SGHNT, CDR2 YYREEE (reference sequence). The CDR3 loop spans 16 amino acids. CDR3 loop: CASSLAPGQDTDTQYF. The DNA of the CDR3 is TGTGCCAGCAGCTTGGCACCGGGACAGGACACAGATACGCAGTATTTT.

J is TRBJ2-5 and V is TRBV7-8; D might be TRBD1 (6 bases). Germline CDR1 and CDR2: SGHVS and FQNEAQ. V was clipped by 5 bases and J by 2 bases, with 15 bases between them. The CDR3 extends over 15 amino acids. CDR3 in DNA: TGTGCCAGCAGCCTACGTCCAGGGGTGCAAGAGACCCAGTACTTC. This translates into CASSLRPGVQETQYF.

V is TRBV28 and J is TRBJ2-5; 8 bases match TRBD2. The CDR3 runs 14 residues. The V gene end was trimmed by 5 bases and the J gene end by 5 bases; junction bases not matched to a gene: 7. Germline V gene data show CDR1 as MDHEN and CDR2 as SYDVKM. CDR3 sequence (DNA): TGTGCCAGCAGTCTCGGGGGGGGCCAGGAGACCCAGTACTTC. The encoded protein is CASSLGGGQETQYF.

V usage is TRBV3-1 (or the pseudogene TRBV3-2) and J usage is TRBJ2-1; 12 bases are a match to TRBD2. Germline trimming cut 4 bases from V and 9 bases from J; bases unmatched to any gene: 10. The CDR3 length is 16 residues. Per the germline V gene, CDR1 is LGHDT and CDR2 is YNNKEL (reference sequence). The CDR3 DNA reads as TGTGCCAGCAGCCCCCCCGGACTAGCGGGGCTCGCTGAGCAGTTCTTC. The encoded protein is CASSPPGLAGLAEQFF.

The chain joins TRBV5-1 to TRBJ2-2; D is uncertain. Germline CDR1 is SGHRS and CDR2 is YFSETQ. The germline V and J ends were trimmed by 2 bases and 7 bases, with 6 bases remaining between them. The CDR3 is 12 residues long. The CDR3 loop is CASSFPGGELFF. Written as DNA, the CDR3 is TGCGCCAGCAGCTTCCCGGGCGGGGAGCTGTTTTTT.

This clone was found a few times. This chain joins TRBV10-2 and TRBJ2-5, with 15 bases matching TRBD2. Looked up from germline, CDR1 is WSHSY and CDR2 is SAAADI. J was trimmed by 2 bases and V by 4 bases; bases with no gene match: 5. CDR3 length: 17 amino acids. The CDR3 region has the DNA TGCGCCAGCAGTGGGGGACTAGCGGGGGGTTTTCAAGAGACCCAGTACTTC. This encodes CASSGGLAGGFQETQYF.

In this sample, this clone turned up a few times. This chain connects TRBV5-4 to TRBJ1-4; possibly TRBD1 for D (5 bases). This CDR3 has 14 amino acids. The germline V and J ends were trimmed by 7 bases and 5 bases, with 15 bases remaining between them. Germline V gives CDR1 SGHNT, CDR2 YYREEE (reference sequence). Here the CDR3 reads CASGPEGRNEKLFF. The CDR3 DNA reads TGTGCCAGCGGGCCGGAGGGGCGGAATGAAAAACTGTTTTTT.

CDR3: CASTPGLWTPDLGAYEQYF. In nucleotides, the CDR3 is TGTGCCAGTACACCGGGCCTATGGACCCCGGACCTCGGGGCCTACGAGCAGTACTTC. The chain is built from TRBV19 and TRBJ2-7; D might be TRBD2 (5 bases). V shed 7 bases and J shed 2 bases, with 30 bases lying between them. The germline V gene encodes CDR1 LNHDA and CDR2 SQIVND (reference sequence). The CDR3 has 19 residues.